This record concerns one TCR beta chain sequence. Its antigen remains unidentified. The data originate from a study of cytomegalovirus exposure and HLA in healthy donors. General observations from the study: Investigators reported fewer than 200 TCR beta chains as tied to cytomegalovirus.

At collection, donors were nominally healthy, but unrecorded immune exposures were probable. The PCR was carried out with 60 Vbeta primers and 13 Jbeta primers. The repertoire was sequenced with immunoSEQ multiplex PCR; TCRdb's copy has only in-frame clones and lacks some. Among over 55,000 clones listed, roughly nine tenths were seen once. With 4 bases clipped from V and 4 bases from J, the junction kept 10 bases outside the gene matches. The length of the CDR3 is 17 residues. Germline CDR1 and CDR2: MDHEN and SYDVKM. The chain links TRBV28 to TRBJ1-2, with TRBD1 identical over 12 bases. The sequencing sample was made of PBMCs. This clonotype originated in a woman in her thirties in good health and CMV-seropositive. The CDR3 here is CASSWPSGQGAGYGYTF. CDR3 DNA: TGTGCCAGCAGTTGGCCCTCGGGACAGGGGGCGGGCTATGGCTACACCTTC.